This T cell receptor (beta chain) originates from a study of response to subunit inactivated influenza vaccine. The junction had 13 bases not matched to a gene; V was cut back by 4 bases and J by 5 bases. The CDR3 contains 16 residues. Per germline, CDR1 SGDLS and CDR2 YYNGEE. TCRdb re-analysed the RT-PCR reads in MiXCR, keeping a single row per CDR3 protein. The sample yields approximately 500,000 distinct CDR3 sequences, 20% to 25% seen once. These data also formed part of another study, on T cells expressing NK-cell markers. As that study records: TCR beta cDNA was generated via 5'RACE template switching incorporating UMIs. In sorted CD3+CD56+NKG2C+, CD3+CD56+NKG2C- and CD3+CD56-NKG2C+ T cells, TCR beta repertoires were obtained. Certain NKG2C+ T cell clones were expanded, and their HCMV specificity remained unclear.

This chain joins TRBV9 and TRBJ2-5, with 8 bases fitting TRBD1. The sequences come from CD4+ T cells sorted from PBMCs, collected 12 days after vaccination. The clonotype comes from a man aged 50 to 60 who received an inactivated influenza vaccine. CDR3 coding DNA: TGTGCCAGCAGCTCACGGGGACAGGTCTCGGCGGAGACCCAGTACTTC. Its protein is CASSSRGQVSAETQYF.